This T cell receptor (beta chain) stems from a study of blood T cell repertoires in COVID-19 (dated by TCRdb to between 2020 and 2021). Looking at the study overall: The collaborator samples originated in the United States, Italy and Spain and spanned the acute and convalescent phases of COVID-19. The material from the prospective study consisted of cDNA or gDNA derived from T cells, B-cell-depleted T cells, or PBMCs. The dataset comprised deeply sampled blood TCRbeta repertoires from subjects exposed to, actively infected with, or recovered from COVID-19. A freely available public database, intended as a resource for researchers studying the immune response to SARS-CoV-2, is where the repertoires were released. Samples were obtained from the ongoing ImmuneRACE study (first 160 participants) and from about 1,300 subjects provided by 6 global collaborators. A de-identified subject ID, COVID-19 status, age in years and sex were almost always included in the sample metadata. Where HLA class I and class II types were available, the types were taken from metadata supplied by the sample provider, not from assay-based typing. Overall results and qualifications from the work: The amount of clinical and demographic metadata varied by source and participant and was provided uncurated.

Whole blood was collected in K2EDTA tubes by collaborating institutions according to the institutions' own protocols. Collaborator samples were shipped for TCRbeta analysis as frozen whole blood, isolated PBMCs, or DNA extracted from either sample type. To note about this clone: Its target antigen remains unknown. Per-nucleotide qualities are absent, and no much larger clonotype sits a single base away.

Measured from the cysteine to the phenylalanine, the CDR3 is 11 residues long. Just the 33-base CDR3 DNA is kept, in frame starting at base 1. V loses 5 bases, J loses 5 bases, and the germline ends lie 5 bases apart. CDR1 MDHEN and CDR2 SYDVKM are derived from the germline V gene. TCRbeta CDR3 regions were amplified from genomic DNA by means of the immunoSEQ Assay, a bias-controlled multiplex PCR. The authors processed their data as follows. The number of nucleated cells in each sample was estimated from the amplification of reference gene primers within the assay. Sequence reads were collapsed and filtered to measure the absolute abundance of every unique TCRbeta CDR3 rearrangement. For each sample, productive Simpson clonality was calculated as the square root of Simpson's diversity index across productive rearrangements. TCRdb took over this immuneACCESS table, retaining in-frame rearrangements with V and J assigned. Such tables are incomplete; in checked studies, under half of the missing clones stem from an unresolved V gene, and the remainder is unexplained. The V and J calls and clone size come from that table; D and trimming were worked out from the DNA. The sample records around 190,000 clones, 80% to 90% of which are singletons. Around 8.6% of the sample goes to the ten largest clones.

Sequencing was performed on peripheral blood. The receptor's source is a man aged 50 to 60 with active or convalescent COVID-19. The chain is assembled from TRBV28 and TRBJ2-3; the D segment cannot be called with confidence. The bases read TGTGCCAGCAGTGCTAAAGATACGCAGTATTTT. The encoded protein is CASSAKDTQYF.